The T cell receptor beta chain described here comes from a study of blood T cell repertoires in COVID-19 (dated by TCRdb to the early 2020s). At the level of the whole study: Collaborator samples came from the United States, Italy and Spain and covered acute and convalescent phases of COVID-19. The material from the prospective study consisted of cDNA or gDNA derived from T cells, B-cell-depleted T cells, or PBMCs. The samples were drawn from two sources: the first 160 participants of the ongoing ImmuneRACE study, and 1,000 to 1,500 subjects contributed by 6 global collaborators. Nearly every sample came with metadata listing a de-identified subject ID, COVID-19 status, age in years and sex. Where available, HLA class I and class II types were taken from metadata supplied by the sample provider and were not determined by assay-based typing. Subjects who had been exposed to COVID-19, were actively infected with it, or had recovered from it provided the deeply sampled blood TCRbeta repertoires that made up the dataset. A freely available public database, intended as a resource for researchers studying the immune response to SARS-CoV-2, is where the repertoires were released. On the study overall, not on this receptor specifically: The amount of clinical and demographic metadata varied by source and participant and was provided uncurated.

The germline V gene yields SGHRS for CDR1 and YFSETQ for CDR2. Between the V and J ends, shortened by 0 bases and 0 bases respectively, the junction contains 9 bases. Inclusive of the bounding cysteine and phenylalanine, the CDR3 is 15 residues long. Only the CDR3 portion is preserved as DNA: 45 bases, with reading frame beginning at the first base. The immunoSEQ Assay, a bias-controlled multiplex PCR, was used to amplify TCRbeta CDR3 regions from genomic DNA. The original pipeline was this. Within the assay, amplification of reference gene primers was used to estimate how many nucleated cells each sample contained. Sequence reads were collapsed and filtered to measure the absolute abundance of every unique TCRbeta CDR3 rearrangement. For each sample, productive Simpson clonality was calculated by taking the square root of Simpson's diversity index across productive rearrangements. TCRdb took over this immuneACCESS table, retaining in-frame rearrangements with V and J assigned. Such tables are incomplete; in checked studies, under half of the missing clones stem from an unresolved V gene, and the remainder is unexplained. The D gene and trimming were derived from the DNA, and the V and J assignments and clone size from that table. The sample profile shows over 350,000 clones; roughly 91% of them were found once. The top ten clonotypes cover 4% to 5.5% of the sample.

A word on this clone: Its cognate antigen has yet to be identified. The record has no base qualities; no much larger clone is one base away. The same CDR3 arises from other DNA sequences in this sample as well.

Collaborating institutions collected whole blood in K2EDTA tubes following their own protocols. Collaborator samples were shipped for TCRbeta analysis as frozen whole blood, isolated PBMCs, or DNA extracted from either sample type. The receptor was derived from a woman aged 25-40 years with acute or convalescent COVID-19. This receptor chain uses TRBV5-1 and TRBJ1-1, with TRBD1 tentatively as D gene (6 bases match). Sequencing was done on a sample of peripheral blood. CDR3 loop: CASSLVGGLNTEAFF. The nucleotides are TGCGCCAGCAGCTTGGTTGGGGGCTTGAACACTGAAGCTTTCTTT.